What follows is one T cell receptor (beta chain) and its context. Its antigen is not known. The record originates from a study of blood T cells in healthy people across ages. Study-wide points: Unsorted PBMCs ruled out conclusive naive versus antigen-experienced comparison.

Per the germline V gene, CDR1 is LNHNV and CDR2 is YYDKDF (reference sequence). V shed 8 bases and J 8 bases; nucleotides not matched to a gene: 8. The CDR3 extends over 14 amino acids. Then a second PCR, running about 7 to 11 cycles, was carried out with a sample-barcoded 5' primer and a J-beta primer mix. A 12-random-nucleotide template-switch adaptor tagged each cDNA molecule. Per sample, CDR3-containing paired-end reads numbered at least 2.5 million. One entry per CDR3 protein results from TCRdb running MiXCR on the 5' RACE reads. The table shows 1,800,000 or so distinct CDR3 sequences, with roughly 43% occurring only once. Drawing of peripheral blood yielded roughly 9.8 milliliters from each donor.

This TCR was sampled from a human donor in good health. The chain combines TRBV15 with TRBJ1-4; 10 bases are a match to TRBD1. Material: blood. The CDR3 bases are TGTGCCACCTATTTAGGGACAGGGGAAGAAAAACTGTTTTTT. Amino acid sequence: CATYLGTGEEKLFF.